This TCR beta chain came from a study of cytomegalovirus exposure and HLA in healthy donors (TCRdb year 2017). For context, the study as a whole: An earlier analysis of several hundred of the donors reported roughly 300 Gb of sequence data and approximately 120 million unique TCR beta sequences obtained from about 179 million T cells. To decide whether each TCR beta V gene segment behaved as functional or pseudogenic, an earlier analysis of approximately 620 of the donors relied on high-throughput TCR beta sequencing. The number of typed donors differed by locus: about 620-630 for A, B, C, DRB1 and DQB1; 500 to 550 for DQA1; roughly 600 for DPA1; and about 470 for DPB1. The study was designed to test whether signatures of past pathogen exposure could be identified by cataloging public T cell receptors. A later genetic analysis took genome-wide SNP genotypes for about 65% of the 666 donors and used that subset as a discovery cohort. Several DR-DQ haplotypes were treated as single units for association and clustering because of strong linkage in the cohort. Along with the approximately 700-subject first cohort, a separate validation cohort of over a hundred different subjects was used. Roughly 300 gigabases of sequencing data and 70 million to 95 million unique TCR sequences made up an early release that covered about 640 HLA-typed donors. The study combined high-throughput TCR immunosequencing, statistical association of individual TCRs with disease status, and machine learning to predict cytomegalovirus infection status. Donor age, sex, ethnicity and CMV serostatus were compiled alongside the repertoire data. Every repertoire in the discovery cohort had been generated on one and the same sequencing platform. Rather than drawing on any new phenotypic data, the later analysis identified candidate immune exposures from TCR beta sequences and the way those sequences occurred across donors. HLA typing covered class I and class II loci at four-digit resolution. On average, 235,054 unique TCR beta nucleotide sequences were sequenced per donor among 300 to 500 genotyped donors of the cohort, with 15% to 20% of those sequences being non-productive. Using immunosequencing, the study profiled T cell repertoires from about 650 subjects and related those repertoires to cytomegalovirus serostatus. Among the roughly 370 genotyped donors, more than 70% belonged to the genetic ancestry cluster associated with self-reported Caucasian donors. A later analysis re-examined previously published TCR beta repertoires from about 670 donors and added high-resolution HLA genotyping to investigate patterns of TCR occurrence. Here is what the overall study found, with its caveats: The sequencing pipeline was judged likely to have produced a cluster of highly shared sequence variants as a technical artifact. Because HLA typing was missing for some donors at each locus, association tests included only the typed subset. The 87-base-pair reads could not distinguish some IMGT-functional V segments, including TRBV6-2 and TRBV6-3, so those segments were excluded. A further reported finding was that TCR beta sequences accurately predicted the HLA-A and HLA-B alleles for most subjects in the first cohort. Most CMV-associated TCR beta chains appeared to be HLA-restricted in a later analysis, and the HLA associations seemed to be driven largely by CMV exposure. For the cohort, immune exposure information was limited to CMV serostatus. Compared with the roughly 670-donor mean, donors in an Asian-associated ancestry cluster had fewer N-insertions in productive TCRs, according to a later genetic analysis. In this cohort, only TCR beta chains were sequenced, and detectable features were limited by the absence of alpha or paired-chain data. A later analysis found that TCR association rates varied across HLA loci, with DRB1 alleles showing the most associated TCRs and HLA-C alleles the fewest. In vitro tests confirmed that a few of the cytomegalovirus-associated TCR beta chains recognize cytomegalovirus antigens. In both the original and validation cohorts, the classifier was reported to diagnose cytomegalovirus status with high specificity and sensitivity. When HLA alleles, especially DR and DQ, strongly co-occurred, TCR associations were difficult to assign to individual alleles. In a later analysis, 16,951 TCR beta sequences were associated with specific HLA alleles at a false discovery rate of 0.05. Most TCR sequences were observed very rarely across donors, whereas some public TCRs were present in many individuals. An earlier analysis of 587 of the donors showed that most TCR beta V segments appeared in productive rearrangements either about 90% or about 30% of the time, which broadly matched IMGT annotations. The authors suggested that the approach could potentially be generalized to other disease states and immunological phenotypes. According to a later analysis, parvovirus B19, influenza, CMV and Epstein-Barr virus appeared linked to several top co-occurrence clusters. A total of roughly 160 TCR beta chains were listed by the study as associated with cytomegalovirus. Because counts were too low, more than 15 rarely observed V segments, including chromosome 9 orphons, were left out of the earlier analysis of about 500 of the donors. Correlated functional status among segregating V segments might be attributable to linkage disequilibrium, but an unknown experimental factor could not be ruled out. V-gene and J-gene trimming of TCR beta chains was associated with a missense DCLRE1C variant in a later genetic analysis, and the association was replicated in an independent cohort. The presence/absence analyses assumed that sequencing depth was roughly uniform across donors, and that assumption may not be true. A later analysis found that HLA-associated TCR beta chains were more clonally expanded and had lower generation probabilities than equally common non-associated chains.

Via the germline V gene (reference sequence), CDR1 is SGHAT and CDR2 FQDESV. The CDR3 numbers 14 residues from cysteine through phenylalanine. Just CDR3 DNA is preserved here, 42 bases in frame from base 1. V was cut back by 5 bases and J by 1 base, leaving a gap of 10 bases between them. Library creation used the immunoSEQ multiplex PCR assay. For the multiplex PCR, a mixture combining 60 forward primers for TCR Vbeta segments and 13 reverse primers for TCR Jbeta segments was used. The CDR3 region of rearranged TCR beta genes was amplified from genomic DNA with a multiplex PCR assay. Amplified TCR beta libraries were sequenced as 87-base-pair reads on the Illumina HiSeq System. Per the source publication's procedure: Across the 670 or so repertoires, a later analysis counted 75 million to 90 million unique TCR beta chains, roughly 11 million of which were shared by at least two donors. To remove PCR and sequencing errors, raw reads were error-corrected and collapsed into unique sequences using a nearest-neighbor algorithm that merged closely related sequences. Alignment of CDR3 sequences to IMGT reference sequences was used to assign V, D and J gene segments. For a sequence to be retained, a match of at least six nucleotides to both a V gene segment and a J gene segment was required. A rearrangement was called productive if the CDR3 had no stop codons and remained in frame with V and J, and every other rearrangement was called non-productive. Following IMGT convention, CDR3 was defined as the stretch from the second conserved V-encoded cysteine to the conserved J-encoded phenylalanine. Sequences without an unambiguous match to a single V gene segment were excluded from the earlier analysis of 500 to 700 of the donors. An earlier analysis of some 610 of the donors called V segments functional above 56.7% productive rearrangements and segregating when the between-donor standard deviation exceeded 5%. To diagnose cytomegalovirus status from the catalog of TCR beta chain sequences, a statistical classification framework was built. In a later analysis, V and J genes were assigned by comparing TCR nucleotide sequences against IMGT/GENE-DB human TR gene sequences. The TCRdist pipeline was used in a later analysis to assign CDR3 sequences and most-parsimonious VDJ recombination scenarios. In a later analysis, each TCR beta chain was defined by its CDR3 amino acid sequence together with its V-gene family, and reads without a unique V-gene family were excluded. In a later analysis, around 650 highly shared, low-generation-probability nucleotide sequences were removed to address suspected cross-contamination and a sequencing artifact. For each public chain, a later analysis derived a clonal expansion index from normalized ranks of inferred template counts within each repertoire. A later analysis computed generation probabilities with a VDJ recombination model fitted to out-of-frame rearrangements, and checked the results against IGoR. A later analysis scored TCR-TCR, TCR-HLA and TCR-CMV co-occurrence with hypergeometric tests, applying a repertoire-size bias correction to TCR pairs. False discovery rates were estimated in a later analysis by permuting HLA or CMV assignments 20 times. In a later analysis, co-occurring TCRs were grouped with DBSCAN, and TCRdist sequence similarity was added when clustering was performed within HLA-allele-positive subsets. Co-occurrence clustering excluded repertoires with fewer than 30,000 or more than 120,000 public chains, plus five with anomalous nucleotide sharing. The table was pulled from immuneACCESS by TCRdb, which kept in-frame rearrangements only. Such tables lose some clones; where checked, under half of the loss comes from unresolved V genes, and the rest has no known cause. That table furnishes V, J and clone size, whereas the DNA furnished D and trimming. The table for this sample lists some 200,000 clones; 76% of them were counted only once. 0.55% to 0.75% of the sample comes from the top ten.

The cohort comprised hundreds of healthy bone marrow donors. At the time of sampling, every cohort member was nominally healthy, though immune exposures that went unrecorded were likely present. The donor tested CMV seronegative, placing the donor among the 300 to 450 seronegative members of the cohort. Each donor provided a peripheral blood sample, and peripheral blood mononuclear cells were used for TCR beta sequencing. Genomic DNA was extracted from the blood cell samples with the Qiagen DNeasy Blood Extraction Kit. Of note for this clone: Its antigen is still unknown. Per-nucleotide qualities are absent, and no much larger clonotype sits a single base away.

The sequencing sample was made of PBMCs. The TCR was taken from a young man in good health and CMV-seronegative. The chain uses TRBV11-1 and TRBJ2-3; tentative D gene TRBD1, with 6 bases matching. In nucleotide form, the sequence is TGTGCCAGCAGCAACGACAGGCGCACAGATACGCAGTATTTT. Its amino acids are CASSNDRRTDTQYF.